This T cell receptor beta chain is drawn from a study of response to subunit inactivated influenza vaccine. The CDR3 spans 15 residues. Germline values: CDR1 SGHRS, CDR2 YFSETQ. This clonotype was seen ten or more times. A junction boundary mismatches the germline segment, possibly from a read error. Each CDR3 protein is one row after TCRdb ran MiXCR on the RT-PCR reads. The table records approximately 290,000 distinct CDR3 sequences, around 20% of them present only once. V is TRBV5-1 and J is TRBJ1-1, with D perhaps matching TRBD1 (5 bases). This receptor was taken from a man aged 45 to 70 who received an inactivated influenza vaccine. Source: PBMCs from blood, taken approximately 20 months after vaccination. The CDR3 sequence: CASSLGGGRNTEAFF. CDR3 bases: TGTGCCAGCAGTTTGGGTGGGGGGAGGAACACTGAAGCTTTCTTT.